This T cell receptor beta chain was sequenced for a study of blood T cell repertoires in COVID-19. V dropped 4 bases and J dropped 4; count of bases not matched to a gene: 3. The germline CDR1 and CDR2 sequences are MNHEY and SVGAGI. This CDR3 is 15 amino acids long. Produced via immunoSEQ multiplex PCR; TCRdb's table is partial and in-frame only. Of about 180,000 clones in the sample, over 70% were seen once. The chain carries TRBV6-5 and TRBJ2-2; 10 nucleotides agree with TRBD1. Sequencing used peripheral blood. The sequence came from a woman between 35 and 50 years old with COVID-19, enrolled during active disease. CDR3: CASSSDRGRTGELFF. The CDR3 nucleotides read TGTGCCAGCAGTTCAGACAGGGGGCGCACCGGGGAGCTGTTTTTT.